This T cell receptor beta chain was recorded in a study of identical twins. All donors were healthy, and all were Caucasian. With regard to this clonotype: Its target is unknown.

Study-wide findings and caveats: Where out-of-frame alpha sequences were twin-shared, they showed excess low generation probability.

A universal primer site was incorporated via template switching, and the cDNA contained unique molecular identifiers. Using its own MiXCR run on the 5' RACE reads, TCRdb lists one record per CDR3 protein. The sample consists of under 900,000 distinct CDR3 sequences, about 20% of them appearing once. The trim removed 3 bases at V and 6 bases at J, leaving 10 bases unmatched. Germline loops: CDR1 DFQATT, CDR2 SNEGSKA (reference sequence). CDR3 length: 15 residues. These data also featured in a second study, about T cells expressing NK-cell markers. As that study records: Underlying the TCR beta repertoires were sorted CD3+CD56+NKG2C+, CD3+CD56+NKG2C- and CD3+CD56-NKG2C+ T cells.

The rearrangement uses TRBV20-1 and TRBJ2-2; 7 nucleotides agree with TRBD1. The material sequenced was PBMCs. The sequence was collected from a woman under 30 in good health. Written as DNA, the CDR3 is TGCAGTGCTAGCCGTATGGCTCAGGGGGCCGGGGAGCTGTTTTTT. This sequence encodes CSASRMAQGAGELFF.